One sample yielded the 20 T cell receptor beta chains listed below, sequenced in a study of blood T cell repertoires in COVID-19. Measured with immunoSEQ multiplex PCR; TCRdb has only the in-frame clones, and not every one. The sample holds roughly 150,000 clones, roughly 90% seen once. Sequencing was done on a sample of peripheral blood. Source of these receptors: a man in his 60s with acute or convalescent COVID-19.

In DNA, the CDR3 is TGTGCCAGCAGCTTGGGGACAGAATATGGCTACACCTTC. It codes for CASSLGTEYGYTF. The chain has TRBV5-4 and TRBJ1-2; the D gene is possibly TRBD1 (6 bases). Per germline, CDR1 SGHNT and CDR2 YYREEE (reference sequence). The CDR3 contains 13 residues. Deletions cut 0 bases from V and 5 bases from J, with 8 bases between. The full variable domain, rest sourced from reference TRBV5-4 and TRBJ1-2, is ETGVTQSPTHLIKTRGQQVTLRCSSQSGHNTVSWYQQALGQGPQFIFQYYREEENGRGNFPPRFSGLQFPNYSSELNVNALELDDSALYLCASSLGTEYGYTFGSGTRLTVV.

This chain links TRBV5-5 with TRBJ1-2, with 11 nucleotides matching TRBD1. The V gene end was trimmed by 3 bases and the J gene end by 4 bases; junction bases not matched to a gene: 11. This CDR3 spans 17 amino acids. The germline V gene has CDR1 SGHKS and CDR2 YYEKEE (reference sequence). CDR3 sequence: CASSSYTLGQGAYGYTF. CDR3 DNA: TGTGCCAGCAGCTCCTATACTCTCGGACAGGGGGCCTATGGCTACACCTTC.

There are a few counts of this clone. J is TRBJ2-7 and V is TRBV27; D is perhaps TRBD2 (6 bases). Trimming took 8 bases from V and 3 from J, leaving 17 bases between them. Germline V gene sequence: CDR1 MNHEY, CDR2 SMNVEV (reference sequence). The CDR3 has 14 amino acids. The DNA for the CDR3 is TGTGCCAGCTCAATGGCAGGGAGGTACTACGAGCAGTACTTC. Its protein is CASSMAGRYYEQYF.

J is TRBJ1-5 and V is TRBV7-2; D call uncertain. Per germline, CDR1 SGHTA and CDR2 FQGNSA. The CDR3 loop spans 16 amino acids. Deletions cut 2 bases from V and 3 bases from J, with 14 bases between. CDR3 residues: CASSLNGESVNQPQHF. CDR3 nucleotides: TGTGCCAGCAGCTTAAATGGGGAGTCGGTCAATCAGCCCCAGCATTTT.

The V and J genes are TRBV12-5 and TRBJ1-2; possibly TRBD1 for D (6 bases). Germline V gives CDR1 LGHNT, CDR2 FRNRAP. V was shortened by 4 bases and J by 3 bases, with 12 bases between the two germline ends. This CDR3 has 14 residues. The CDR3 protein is CASGSQDSHYGYTF. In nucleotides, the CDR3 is TGTGCTAGTGGTTCCCAGGACAGCCACTATGGCTACACCTTC.

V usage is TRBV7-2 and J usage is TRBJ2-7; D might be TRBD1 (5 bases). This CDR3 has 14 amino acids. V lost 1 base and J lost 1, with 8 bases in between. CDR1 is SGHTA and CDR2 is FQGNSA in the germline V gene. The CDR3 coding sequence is TGTGCCAGCAGCTTAGGGGGCATATCCTACGAGCAGTACTTC. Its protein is CASSLGGISYEQYF.

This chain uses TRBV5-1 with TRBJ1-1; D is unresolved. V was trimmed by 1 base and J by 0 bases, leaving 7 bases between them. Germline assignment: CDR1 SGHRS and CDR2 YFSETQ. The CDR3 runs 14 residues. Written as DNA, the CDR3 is TGCGCCAGCAGCTTGATGGCTGTGAACACTGAAGCTTTCTTT. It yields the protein CASSLMAVNTEAFF.

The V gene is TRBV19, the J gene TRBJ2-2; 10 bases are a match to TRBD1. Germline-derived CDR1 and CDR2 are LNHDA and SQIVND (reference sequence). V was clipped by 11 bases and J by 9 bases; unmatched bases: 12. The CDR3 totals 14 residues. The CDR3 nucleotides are TGTGCCTCCGGGGGGGGACAGGGGCACCGGGAGCTGTTTTTT. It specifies CASGGGQGHRELFF.

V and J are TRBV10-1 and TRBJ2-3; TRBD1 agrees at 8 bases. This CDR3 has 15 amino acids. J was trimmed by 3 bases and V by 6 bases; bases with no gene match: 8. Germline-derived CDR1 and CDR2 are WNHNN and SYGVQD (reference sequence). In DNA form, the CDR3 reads TGCGCCAGCAGCCTAAGAACAGGGGGTACAGATACGCAGTATTTT. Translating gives CASSLRTGGTDTQYF.

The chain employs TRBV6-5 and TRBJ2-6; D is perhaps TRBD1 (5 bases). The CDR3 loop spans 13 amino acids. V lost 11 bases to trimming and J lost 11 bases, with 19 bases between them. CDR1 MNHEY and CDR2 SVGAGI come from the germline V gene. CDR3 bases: TGTGCCCCAGCCCAGGGCCAGGTCGACGTCCTGACTTTC. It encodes CAPAQGQVDVLTF.

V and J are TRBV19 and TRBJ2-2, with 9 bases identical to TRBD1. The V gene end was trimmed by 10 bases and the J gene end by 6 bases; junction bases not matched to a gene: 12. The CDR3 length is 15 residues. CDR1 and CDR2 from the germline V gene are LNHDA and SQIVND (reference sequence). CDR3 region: CATKLDRGFSGELFF. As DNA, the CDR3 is TGTGCCACCAAACTGGACAGGGGATTCTCCGGGGAGCTGTTTTTT.

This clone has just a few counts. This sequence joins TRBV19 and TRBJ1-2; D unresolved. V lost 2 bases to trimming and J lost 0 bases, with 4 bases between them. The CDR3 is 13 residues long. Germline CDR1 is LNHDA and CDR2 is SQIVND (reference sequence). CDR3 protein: CASSIQTNYGYTF. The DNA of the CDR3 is TGTGCCAGTAGTATACAGACTAACTATGGCTACACCTTC.

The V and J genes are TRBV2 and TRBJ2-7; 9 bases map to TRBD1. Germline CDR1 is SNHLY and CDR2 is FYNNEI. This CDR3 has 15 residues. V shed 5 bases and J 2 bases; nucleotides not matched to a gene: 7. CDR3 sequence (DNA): TGTGCCAGCAGTTTCCGGACAGGGGTCACCTACGAGCAGTACTTC. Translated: CASSFRTGVTYEQYF.

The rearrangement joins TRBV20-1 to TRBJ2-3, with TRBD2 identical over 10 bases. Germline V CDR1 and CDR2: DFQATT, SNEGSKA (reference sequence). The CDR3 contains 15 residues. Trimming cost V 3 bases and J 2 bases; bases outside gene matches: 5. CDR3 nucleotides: TGCAGTGCTAGTTCCCTAGCGGGGGTCACAGATACGCAGTATTTT. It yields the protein CSASSLAGVTDTQYF.

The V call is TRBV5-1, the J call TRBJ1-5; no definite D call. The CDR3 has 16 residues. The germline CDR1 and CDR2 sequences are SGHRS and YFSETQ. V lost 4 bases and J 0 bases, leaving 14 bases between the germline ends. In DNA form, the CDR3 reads TGCGCCAGCAGCCCGGGGAGGTTCGATAGCAATCAGCCCCAGCATTTT. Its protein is CASSPGRFDSNQPQHF.

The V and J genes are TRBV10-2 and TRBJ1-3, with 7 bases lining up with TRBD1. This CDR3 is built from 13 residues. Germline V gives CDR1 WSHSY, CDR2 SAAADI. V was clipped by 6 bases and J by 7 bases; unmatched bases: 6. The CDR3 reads CASSPEQGNTIYF. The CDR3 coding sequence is TGCGCCAGCAGCCCGGAACAGGGGAACACCATATATTTT.

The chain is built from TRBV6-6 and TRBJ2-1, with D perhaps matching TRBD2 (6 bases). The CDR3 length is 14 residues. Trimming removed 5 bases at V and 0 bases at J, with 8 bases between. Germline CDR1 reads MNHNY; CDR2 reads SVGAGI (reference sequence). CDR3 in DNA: TGTGCCAGCAGTCGGGGGAGCTCCTACAATGAGCAGTTCTTC. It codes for CASSRGSSYNEQFF.

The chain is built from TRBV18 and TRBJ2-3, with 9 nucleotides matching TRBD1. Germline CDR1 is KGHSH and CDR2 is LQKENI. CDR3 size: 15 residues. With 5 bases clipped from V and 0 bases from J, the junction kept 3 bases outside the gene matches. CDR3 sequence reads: CASSIDRGSTDTQYF. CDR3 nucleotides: TGTGCCAGCTCAATTGACAGGGGGAGCACAGATACGCAGTATTTT.

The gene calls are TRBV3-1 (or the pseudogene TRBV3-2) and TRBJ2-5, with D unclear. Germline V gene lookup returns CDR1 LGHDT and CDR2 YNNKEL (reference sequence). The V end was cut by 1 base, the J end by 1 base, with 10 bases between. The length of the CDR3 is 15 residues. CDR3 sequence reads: CASSQGTAIQETQYF. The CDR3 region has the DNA TGTGCCAGCAGCCAAGGAACTGCCATCCAAGAGACCCAGTACTTC.

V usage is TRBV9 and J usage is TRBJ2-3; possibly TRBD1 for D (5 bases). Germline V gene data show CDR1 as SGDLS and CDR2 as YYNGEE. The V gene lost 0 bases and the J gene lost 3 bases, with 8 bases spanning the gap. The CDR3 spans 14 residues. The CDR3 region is CASSVVAGTDTQYF. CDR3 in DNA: TGTGCCAGCAGCGTAGTGGCAGGGACAGATACGCAGTATTTT.